The following is a T cell receptor beta chain sequence with its context. Its antigen is undetermined. Expressed TCRB transcripts were sequenced because the isolated RNA had all been reverse transcribed beforehand. Produced via immunoSEQ multiplex PCR; TCRdb's table is partial and in-frame only. Among roughly 330,000 clones listed, 8% to 13% were seen once. This sample stems from a study of beta chain features in type 1 diabetes. Overall study findings and caveats: Compared with healthy donors, patients appeared to share more similar naive, central memory and regulatory TCRB repertoires.

In total, each donor contributed a single heparinised blood draw that averaged about 110 mL. Germline-derived CDR1 and CDR2 are SGHRS and YFSETQ. This CDR3 contains 13 residues. V trimming: 4 bases; J trimming: 4 bases; junction bases outside the gene matches: 2. The chain links TRBV5-1 to TRBJ2-7, with 10 nucleotides matching TRBD1. The sample was naive CD4+ T cells from blood. The TCR originated in a woman under 40 in good health. CDR3 region: CASSRDRGYEQYF. CDR3 coding DNA: TGCGCCAGCAGCAGGGACAGGGGTTACGAGCAGTACTTC.